These 26 T cell receptor beta chains came from one sample sequenced in a study of long-term antiretroviral therapy in people with HIV. Researchers report immunoSEQ v3.0 was run at survey level. Profiling relied on immunoSEQ multiplex PCR, and the TCRdb table lists in-frame clones only, not all of them. The sample gives 30,000 or so clones, 78% of which show up once; roughly 8.8% is in the top ten. The sequenced sample was unsorted PBMCs, obtained 1.5 years before starting antiretroviral therapy. These receptor sequences come from a man between 18 and 35 years old with HIV.

The chain is built from TRBV11-1 and TRBJ2-7, with D unclear. The CDR3 spans 16 residues. V lost 1 base and J lost 3, with 16 bases in between. Germline CDR1 reads SGHAT; CDR2 reads FQDESV (reference sequence). Here the CDR3 DNA reads TGTGCCAGCAGCTTAGGAAGAACCGGGTTATTCTACGAGCAGTACTTC. Its protein is CASSLGRTGLFYEQYF.

This clone has only one observation. This chain connects TRBV7-2 to TRBJ1-1, with D unclear. Germline loops: CDR1 SGHTA, CDR2 FQGNSA. The V end was cut by 5 bases, the J end by 1 base, with 11 bases between. This CDR3 comprises 14 residues. Here the CDR3 DNA reads TGTGCCAGCAGCGGGCAGCCTTCGAACACTGAAGCTTTCTTT. Encoded protein: CASSGQPSNTEAFF.

The genes are TRBV11-2 and TRBJ2-7; 13 bases align to TRBD2. The CDR3 is 16 residues long. The V gene's germline CDR1 is SGHAT and CDR2 FQNNGV. V was pared by 5 bases and J by 5 bases, with 9 bases of the junction left unmatched. CDR3 sequence: CASSPWTSGSLNEQYF. CDR3 nucleotides: TGTGCCAGCAGCCCATGGACTAGCGGGAGTTTGAACGAGCAGTACTTC.

This chain joins TRBV4-1 and TRBJ1-5; D is undetermined. Trimming removed 1 base at V and 16 bases at J, with 17 bases between. Germline CDR1 reads MGHRA; CDR2 reads YSYEKL. The CDR3 is 13 residues long. The CDR3 protein is CASSQGVLSKKHF. CDR3 nucleotide sequence: TGCGCCAGCAGCCAAGGGGTCCTAAGTAAGAAACATTTT.

V and J are TRBV5-6 and TRBJ2-7, with TRBD1 identical over 10 bases. Per the germline V gene, CDR1 is SGHDT and CDR2 is YYEEEE. This CDR3 region has 15 residues. The V segment lost 3 bases and the J segment 5 bases; nucleotides outside the gene matches: 8. CDR3: CASSSDRGPRNEQYF. The CDR3 DNA reads as TGTGCCAGCAGCTCCGACAGGGGGCCGCGTAACGAGCAGTACTTC. The full variable domain, with the rest looked up from reference TRBV5-6 and TRBJ2-7, is DAGVTQSPTHLIKTRGQQVTLRCSPKSGHDTVSWYQQALGQGPQFIFQYYEEEERQRGNFPDRFSGHQFPNYSSELNVNALLLGDSALYLCASSSDRGPRNEQYFGPGTRLTVT.

This clone was observed a handful of times. V usage is TRBV7-9 and J usage is TRBJ2-2; tentative D call: TRBD2 (5 bases). Germline V gene data show CDR1 as SEHNR and CDR2 as FQNEAQ (reference sequence). The CDR3 is 15 residues long. Trimming left V 3 bases short and J 8 bases short, with 16 bases between. The CDR3 nucleotides are TGTGCCAGCAGCTTCGGCGTGGGAGAACGAGGGGAGCTGTTTTTT. As protein: CASSFGVGERGELFF.

The chain is built from TRBV6-5 and TRBJ1-4, with TRBD1 matching over 7 bases. J lost 4 bases, V lost 0 bases, and 5 bases had no gene match. The CDR3 runs to 16 residues. Germline CDR1 reads MNHEY; CDR2 reads SVGAGI. The CDR3 region has the DNA TGTGCCAGCAGTTACTCAACAGGGGCCATTAATGAAAAACTGTTTTTT. Its protein is CASSYSTGAINEKLFF.

The chain uses TRBV5-1 and TRBJ2-7, with unresolved D. V lost 3 bases, J lost 3 bases, and 7 bases lay in between. This CDR3 region has 12 residues. Germline values: CDR1 SGHRS, CDR2 YFSETQ. The CDR3 protein is CASSYQNYEQYF. The CDR3 DNA sequence: TGCGCCAGCAGCTACCAAAACTACGAGCAGTACTTC.

Written as DNA, the CDR3 is TGTGCCAGCAGCTCATCGGCCGGCGGGAGCTCCTACAATGAGCAGTTCTTC. It codes for CASSSSAGGSSYNEQFF. This sequence joins TRBV11-3 and TRBJ2-1; 7 nucleotides align to TRBD2. Germline CDR1 and CDR2: SGHNT and YENEEA. The junction had 9 bases not matched to a gene; V was cut back by 4 bases and J by 0 bases. CDR3 length equals 17 residues.

The chain employs TRBV28 and TRBJ2-1; the D is unclear. The CDR3 sequence is 14 residues long. Per the germline V gene, CDR1 is MDHEN and CDR2 is SYDVKM. V lost 7 bases, J lost 4 bases, and 14 bases lay in between. The CDR3 sequence is CASNSGLRYNEQFF. For the CDR3, the DNA is TGTGCCAGCAATTCGGGTTTACGGTACAATGAGCAGTTCTTC.

This clone was seen a handful of times. CDR3 sequence (DNA): TGTGCCAGCAGGGACAACGGTCAGCCCCAGCATTTT. Amino acids: CASRDNGQPQHF. V gene TRBV28 combines with J gene TRBJ1-5; a possible D gene is TRBD1 (5 bases). The CDR3 is 12 residues long. V lost 6 bases and J 6 bases, leaving 9 bases between the germline ends. CDR1 is MDHEN, CDR2 SYDVKM, per germline.

The CDR3 reads CAISEARTVFQETQYF. In DNA form, the CDR3 reads TGTGCCATCAGTGAGGCTCGGACAGTGTTCCAAGAGACCCAGTACTTC. The J gene is TRBJ2-5, the V gene TRBV10-3; D is perhaps TRBD1 (6 bases). The CDR3 has 16 residues. Germline V lookup: CDR1 ENHRY, CDR2 SYGVKD. V was clipped by 2 bases and J by 1 base, with 14 bases between them.

The CDR3 nucleotides are TGTGCCAGCAGCCCTCATCGGGGGGCGGGAGAGACCCAGTACTTC. Protein: CASSPHRGAGETQYF. The V and J genes are TRBV14 and TRBJ2-5, with D perhaps matching TRBD2 (7 bases). CDR1 and CDR2 from the germline V gene are SGHDN and FVKESK. Trimming removed 4 bases from V and 4 bases from J, with 16 bases in between. There are 15 residues in the CDR3.

The V and J genes are TRBV20-1 and TRBJ1-2; D might be TRBD1 (5 bases). The V gene's germline CDR1 is DFQATT and CDR2 SNEGSKA (reference sequence). The V end lost 6 bases, the J end lost 6 bases, and 8 bases lay between the germline ends. The CDR3 loop spans 10 amino acids. CDR3 nucleotides: TGCAGTGCCTCGACAGATGGCTACACCTTC. Its protein product is CSASTDGYTF.

V is TRBV11-2 and J is TRBJ2-7; 7 bases agree with TRBD1. The V and J ends lost 3 bases and 5 bases, in that order; junction bases with no gene match: 4. The CDR3 is 13 residues long. Per the germline V gene, CDR1 is SGHAT and CDR2 is FQNNGV. The CDR3 region is CASSLDRMHEQYF. CDR3 coding DNA: TGTGCCAGCAGCTTGGACAGGATGCACGAGCAGTACTTC.

This chain links TRBV30 with TRBJ2-3, with 7 bases lining up with TRBD1. The CDR3 has 19 amino acids. The V and J ends lost 0 bases and 2 bases, in that order; junction bases with no gene match: 17. Germline-derived CDR1 and CDR2 are GTSNPN and SVGIG (reference sequence). The CDR3 DNA reads TGTGCCTGGAGTGTTAAATGGGGCCGCAGGGGGACCTTCACAGATACGCAGTATTTT. It translates to CAWSVKWGRRGTFTDTQYF.

The V and J genes are TRBV2 and TRBJ1-2; D uncertain. V lost 1 base and J 5 bases, leaving 17 bases between the germline ends. There are 16 residues in the CDR3. Germline CDR1 reads SNHLY; CDR2 reads FYNNEI. In DNA, the CDR3 is TGTGCCAGCAGTGAAGTGGTGGAACCGGGTCCTTATGGCTACACCTTC. Protein: CASSEVVEPGPYGYTF.

J is TRBJ2-7 and V is TRBV27, with 7 bases fitting TRBD1. After removal of 3 bases from V and 4 bases from J, the junction contained 6 bases not matched to a gene. This CDR3 has 14 residues. Germline lookup yields CDR1 MNHEY and CDR2 SMNVEV (reference sequence). CDR3 nucleotide sequence: TGTGCCAGCAGTTTTGAGGGGGCGCCATACGAGCAGTACTTC. It is translated as CASSFEGAPYEQYF.

The gene calls are TRBV5-1 and TRBJ2-7; a possible D gene is TRBD2 (6 bases). V was pared by 0 bases and J by 1 base, with 17 bases between. Germline V gene data show CDR1 as SGHRS and CDR2 as YFSETQ. The CDR3 contains 17 residues. CDR3 DNA sequence: TGCGCCAGCAGCTTGGGTGGGGTGGGGGGAGATTCCTACGAGCAGTACTTC. Its translation: CASSLGGVGGDSYEQYF.

This clone was counted only a few times. J is TRBJ1-1 and V is TRBV2, with D possibly TRBD1 on 5 matching bases. The CDR3 runs 15 residues. V shed 8 bases and J shed 3 bases, with 19 bases lying between them. The germline gives CDR1 SNHLY, CDR2 FYNNEI. The CDR3 DNA follows: TGTGCCAGCCTGTCAGGGATGGTAATTGACACTGAAGCTTTCTTT. It encodes CASLSGMVIDTEAFF.

This sequence joins TRBV9 and TRBJ1-2, with 9 positions matching TRBD1. Trimming at V came to 0 bases and at J to 7 bases, leaving 16 bases not matched to a gene. This CDR3 spans 18 amino acids. Germline-derived CDR1 and CDR2 are SGDLS and YYNGEE. This chain's CDR3 is CASSVGAGGTGLRSGYTF. The CDR3 coding sequence is TGTGCCAGCAGCGTAGGAGCGGGGGGGACAGGGCTGAGAAGTGGCTACACCTTC.

This chain links TRBV11-3 with TRBJ2-7; D not resolved. This CDR3 comprises 11 residues. CDR1 is SGHNT, CDR2 YENEEA, per germline. V lost 2 bases, J lost 5 bases, and 4 bases lay in between. The CDR3: CASSLYNEQYF. For the CDR3, the DNA is TGTGCCAGCAGCTTATATAACGAGCAGTACTTC.

The DNA of the CDR3 is TGTGCCAGCAGTTTGACTAGCGGGGGAACAGATACGCAGTATTTT. Translated: CASSLTSGGTDTQYF. The chain combines TRBV2 with TRBJ2-3, with 12 bases fitting TRBD2. The CDR3 contains 15 residues. Trimming took 5 bases from V and 3 from J; bases not matched to a gene: 3. The V gene's germline CDR1 is SNHLY and CDR2 FYNNEI.

The gene calls are TRBV7-9 and TRBJ2-7; D uncertain. The CDR3 contains 14 residues. Germline V lookup: CDR1 SEHNR, CDR2 FQNEAQ (reference sequence). With 1 base removed from V and 5 bases from J, the gap between germline ends came to 12 bases. The chain's CDR3 is CASSLVPGYNEQYF. The CDR3 DNA is TGTGCCAGCAGCTTAGTGCCCGGGTATAACGAGCAGTACTTC.

Only one count was recorded for this clone. The CDR3 nucleotides read TGTGCCAGCAGTTACGACAGGACGGAGATTTACAATGAGCAGTTCTTC. It yields the protein CASSYDRTEIYNEQFF. The chain has TRBV6-5 and TRBJ2-1; TRBD1 might be the D (6 bases). V was cut by 2 bases and J by 4 bases, with 15 bases left in between. CDR3 length: 16 residues. The germline V gene has CDR1 MNHEY and CDR2 SVGAGI.

The chain carries TRBV15 and TRBJ2-1; TRBD2 matches 8 bases. CDR1 LNHNV and CDR2 YYDKDF come from the germline V gene (reference sequence). The V gene end was trimmed by 5 bases and the J gene end by 12 bases; junction bases not matched to a gene: 6. This CDR3 comprises 12 residues. CDR3 in amino acids: CATSSSGSWQFF. CDR3 coding DNA: TGTGCCACCAGCTCCAGCGGGAGTTGGCAGTTCTTC.